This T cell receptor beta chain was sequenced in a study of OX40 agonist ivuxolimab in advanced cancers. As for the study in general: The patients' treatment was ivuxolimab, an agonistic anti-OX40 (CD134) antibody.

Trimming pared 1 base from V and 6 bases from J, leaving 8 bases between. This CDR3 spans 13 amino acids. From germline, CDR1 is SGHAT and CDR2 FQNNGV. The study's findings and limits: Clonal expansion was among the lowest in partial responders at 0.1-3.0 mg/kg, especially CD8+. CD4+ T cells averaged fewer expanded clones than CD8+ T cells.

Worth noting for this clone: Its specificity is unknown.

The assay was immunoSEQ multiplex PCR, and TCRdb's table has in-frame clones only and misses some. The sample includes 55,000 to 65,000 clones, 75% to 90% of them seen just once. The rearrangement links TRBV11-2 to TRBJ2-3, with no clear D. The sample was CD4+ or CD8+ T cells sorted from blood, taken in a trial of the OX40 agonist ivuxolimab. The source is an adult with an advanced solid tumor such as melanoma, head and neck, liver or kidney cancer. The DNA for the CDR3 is TGTGCCAGCAGCTTAGCGTTTAGGGATACGCAGTATTTT. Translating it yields CASSLAFRDTQYF.